This T cell receptor beta chain emerged from a study of control samples from healthy donors and cancer patients (dated by TCRdb to 2020 to 2022). The library was built by means of the immunoSEQ multiplex PCR assay. TCRdb re-hosts the immuneACCESS table, in-frame sequences only. Its copies lack some clones; in the studies checked, an unresolved V gene accounts for under half of them, and the cause for the rest is not known. In all, the sample holds 150,000 to 200,000 clones, and about 90% of those were seen once. The ten largest clones take up 12% of the sample. The germline V gene (reference sequence) yields SEHNR for CDR1 and FQNEAQ for CDR2. CDR3 length: 13 amino acids, cysteine to phenylalanine. CDR3 DNA is the only sequence kept; it has 39 bases, read in frame from the first base. V and J lose 5 bases and 7 bases, and a span of 14 bases separates them. Note on this clone: What this receptor recognizes is not known. Within one base of it there is no much larger clone, and no base qualities were kept.

Sequencing input: blood. In this chain, TRBV7-9 is recombined with TRBJ1-2; the best D guess is TRBD1, with 6 bases matching. The source is a man under 40 in good health. The CDR3 loop reads CASSLEQGGGYTF. The DNA sequence is given as TGTGCCAGCAGCCTCGAACAGGGAGGTGGCTACACCTTC.